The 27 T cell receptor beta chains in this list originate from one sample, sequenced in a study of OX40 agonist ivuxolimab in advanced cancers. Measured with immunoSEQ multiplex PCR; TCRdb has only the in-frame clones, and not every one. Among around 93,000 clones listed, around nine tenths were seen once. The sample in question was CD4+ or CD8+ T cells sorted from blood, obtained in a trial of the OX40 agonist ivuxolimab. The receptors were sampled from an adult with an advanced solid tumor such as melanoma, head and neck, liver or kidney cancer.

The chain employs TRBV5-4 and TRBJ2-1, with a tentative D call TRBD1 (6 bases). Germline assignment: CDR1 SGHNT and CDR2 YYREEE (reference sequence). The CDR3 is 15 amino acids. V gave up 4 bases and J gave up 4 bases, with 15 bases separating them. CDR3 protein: CASSLRDKPYNEQFF. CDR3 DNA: TGTGCCAGCAGCCTCCGGGACAAACCTTACAATGAGCAGTTCTTC.

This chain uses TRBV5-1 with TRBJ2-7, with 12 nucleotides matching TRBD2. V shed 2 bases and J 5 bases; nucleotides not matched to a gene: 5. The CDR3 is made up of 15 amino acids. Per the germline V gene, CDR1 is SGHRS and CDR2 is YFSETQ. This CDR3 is CASSLRLAGEDEQYF. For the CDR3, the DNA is TGCGCCAGCAGCTTAAGACTAGCGGGAGAGGACGAGCAGTACTTC.

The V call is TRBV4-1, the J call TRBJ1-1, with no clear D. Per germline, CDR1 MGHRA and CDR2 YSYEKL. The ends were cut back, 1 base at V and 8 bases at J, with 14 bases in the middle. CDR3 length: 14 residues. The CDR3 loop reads CASSQGNDGREAFF. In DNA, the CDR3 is TGCGCCAGCAGCCAAGGGAATGACGGTCGAGAAGCTTTCTTT.

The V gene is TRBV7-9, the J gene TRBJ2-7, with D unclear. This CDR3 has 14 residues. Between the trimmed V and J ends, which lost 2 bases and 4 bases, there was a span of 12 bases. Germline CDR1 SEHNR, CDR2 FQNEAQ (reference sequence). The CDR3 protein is CASSLTPGPYEQYF. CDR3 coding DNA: TGTGCCAGCAGCTTAACTCCCGGGCCGTACGAGCAGTACTTC.

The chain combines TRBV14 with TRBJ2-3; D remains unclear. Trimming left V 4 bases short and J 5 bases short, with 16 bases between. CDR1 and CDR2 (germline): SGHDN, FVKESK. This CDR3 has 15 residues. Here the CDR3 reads CASSRLVGGRDTQYF. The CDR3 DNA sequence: TGTGCCAGCAGCCGCCTAGTTGGTGGTCGAGATACGCAGTATTTT.

CDR3 sequence reads: CASSLARGLAGENEQFF. CDR3 bases: TGTGCCAGCAGCTTAGCCAGAGGACTAGCGGGGGAAAATGAGCAGTTCTTC. The chain joins TRBV7-9 to TRBJ2-1; 13 nucleotides match TRBD2. CDR1 is SEHNR, CDR2 FQNEAQ, per germline (reference sequence). This CDR3 is built from 17 residues. The V segment lost 0 bases and the J segment 7 bases; nucleotides outside the gene matches: 6. Combining the CDR3 with reference TRBV7-9 and TRBJ2-1 gives the whole variable domain DTGVSQNPRHKITKRGQNVTFRCDPISEHNRLYWYRQTLGQGPEFLTYFQNEAQLEKSRLLSDRFSAERPKGSFSTLEIQRTEQGDSAMYLCASSLARGLAGENEQFFGPGTRLTVL.

CDR3: CASSPRADTQYF. The CDR3 DNA sequence: TGTGCCAGCAGCCCCAGGGCAGATACGCAGTATTTT. The chain combines TRBV11-2 with TRBJ2-3; a weak D match, TRBD1 (5 bases). The germline CDR1 and CDR2 sequences are SGHAT and FQNNGV. Trimming pared 5 bases from V and 4 bases from J, leaving 7 bases between. The CDR3 extends over 12 amino acids.

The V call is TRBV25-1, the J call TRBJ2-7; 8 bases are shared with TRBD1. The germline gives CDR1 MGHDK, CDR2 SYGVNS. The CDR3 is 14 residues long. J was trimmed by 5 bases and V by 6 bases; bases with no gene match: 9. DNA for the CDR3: TGTGCCAGCAGATCACCGGGACAGGTGCACGAGCAGTACTTC. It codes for CASRSPGQVHEQYF.

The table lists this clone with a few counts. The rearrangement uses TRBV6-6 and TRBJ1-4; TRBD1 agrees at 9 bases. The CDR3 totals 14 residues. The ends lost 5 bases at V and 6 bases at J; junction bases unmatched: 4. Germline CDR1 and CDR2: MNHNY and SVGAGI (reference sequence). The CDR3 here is CASSRDRVDEKLFF. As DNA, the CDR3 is TGTGCCAGCAGTCGGGACAGGGTCGATGAAAAACTGTTTTTT.

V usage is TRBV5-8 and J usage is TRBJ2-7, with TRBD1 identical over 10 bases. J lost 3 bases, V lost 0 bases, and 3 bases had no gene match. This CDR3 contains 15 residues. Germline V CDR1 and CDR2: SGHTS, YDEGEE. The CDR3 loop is CASSLVGQGDYEQYF. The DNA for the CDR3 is TGTGCCAGCAGCTTGGTTGGACAGGGGGACTACGAGCAGTACTTC.

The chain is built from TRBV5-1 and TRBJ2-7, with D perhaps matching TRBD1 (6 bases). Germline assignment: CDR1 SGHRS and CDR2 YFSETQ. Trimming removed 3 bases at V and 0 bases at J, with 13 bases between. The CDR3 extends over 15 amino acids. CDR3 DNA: TGCGCCAGCAGCTCCCTTCAACAGGGCTCCTACGAGCAGTACTTC. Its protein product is CASSSLQQGSYEQYF.

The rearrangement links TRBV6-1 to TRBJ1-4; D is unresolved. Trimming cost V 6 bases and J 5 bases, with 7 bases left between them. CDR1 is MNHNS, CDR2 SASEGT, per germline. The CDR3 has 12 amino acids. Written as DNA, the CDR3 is TGTGCCAGCAGGCGTCAGAATGAAAAACTGTTTTTT. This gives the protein CASRRQNEKLFF.

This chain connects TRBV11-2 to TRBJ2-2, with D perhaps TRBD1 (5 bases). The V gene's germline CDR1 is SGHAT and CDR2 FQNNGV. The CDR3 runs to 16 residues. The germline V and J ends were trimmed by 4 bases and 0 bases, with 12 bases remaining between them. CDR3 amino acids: CASSSPGRANTGELFF. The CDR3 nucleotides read TGTGCCAGCAGCTCCCCGGGCAGGGCGAACACCGGGGAGCTGTTTTTT.

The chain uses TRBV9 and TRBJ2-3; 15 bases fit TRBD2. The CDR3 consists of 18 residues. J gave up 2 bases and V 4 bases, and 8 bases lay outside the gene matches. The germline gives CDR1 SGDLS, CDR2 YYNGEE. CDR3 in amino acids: CASSPRTSGRALTDTQYF. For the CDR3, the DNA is TGTGCCAGCAGCCCTCGGACTAGCGGGAGGGCCCTCACAGATACGCAGTATTTT.

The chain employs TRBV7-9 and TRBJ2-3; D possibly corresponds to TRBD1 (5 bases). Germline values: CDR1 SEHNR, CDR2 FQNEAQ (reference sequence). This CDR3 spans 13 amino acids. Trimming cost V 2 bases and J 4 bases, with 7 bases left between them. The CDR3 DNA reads TGTGCCAGCAGCTTACAGGGCCCAGATACGCAGTATTTT. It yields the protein CASSLQGPDTQYF.

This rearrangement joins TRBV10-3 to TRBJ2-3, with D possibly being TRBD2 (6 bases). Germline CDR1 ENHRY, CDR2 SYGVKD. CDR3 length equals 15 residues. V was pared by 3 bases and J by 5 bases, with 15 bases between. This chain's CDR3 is CAISDLRDTGDTQYF. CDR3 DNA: TGTGCCATCAGTGACTTGCGGGATACGGGAGATACGCAGTATTTT.

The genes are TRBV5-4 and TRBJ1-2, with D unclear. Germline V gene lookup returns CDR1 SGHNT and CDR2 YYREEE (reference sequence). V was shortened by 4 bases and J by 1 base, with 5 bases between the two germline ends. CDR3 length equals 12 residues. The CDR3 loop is CASSPSNYGYTF. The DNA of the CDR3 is TGTGCCAGCAGCCCCAGTAACTATGGCTACACCTTC.

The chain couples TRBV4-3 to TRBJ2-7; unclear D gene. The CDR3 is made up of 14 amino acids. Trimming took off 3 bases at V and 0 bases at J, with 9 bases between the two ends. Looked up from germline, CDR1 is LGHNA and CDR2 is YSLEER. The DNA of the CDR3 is TGCGCCAGCAGCCAGGGAAGTAACTCCTACGAGCAGTACTTC. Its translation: CASSQGSNSYEQYF.

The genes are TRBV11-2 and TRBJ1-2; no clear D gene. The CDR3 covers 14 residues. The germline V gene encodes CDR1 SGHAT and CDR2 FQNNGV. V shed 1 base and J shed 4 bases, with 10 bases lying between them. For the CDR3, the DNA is TGTGCCAGCAGCTTAGTACAGTCTTCCTATGGCTACACCTTC. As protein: CASSLVQSSYGYTF. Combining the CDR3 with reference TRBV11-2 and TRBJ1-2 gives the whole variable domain EAGVAQSPRYKIIEKRQSVAFWCNPISGHATLYWYQQILGQGPKLLIQFQNNGVVDDSQLPKDRFSAERLKGVDSTLKIQPAKLEDSAVYLCASSLVQSSYGYTFGSGTRLTVV.

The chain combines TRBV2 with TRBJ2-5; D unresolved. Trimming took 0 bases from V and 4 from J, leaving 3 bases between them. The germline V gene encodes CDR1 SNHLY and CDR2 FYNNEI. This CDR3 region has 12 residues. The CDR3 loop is CASSEAGETQYF. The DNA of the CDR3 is TGTGCCAGCAGTGAAGCAGGAGAGACCCAGTACTTC.

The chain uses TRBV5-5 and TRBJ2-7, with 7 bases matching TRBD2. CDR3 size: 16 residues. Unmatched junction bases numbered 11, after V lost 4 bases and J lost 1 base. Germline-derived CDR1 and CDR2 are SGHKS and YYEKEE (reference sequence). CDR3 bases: TGTGCCAGCAGCATCGCCCTGGGGGAGGGATCCTACGAGCAGTACTTC. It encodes CASSIALGEGSYEQYF.

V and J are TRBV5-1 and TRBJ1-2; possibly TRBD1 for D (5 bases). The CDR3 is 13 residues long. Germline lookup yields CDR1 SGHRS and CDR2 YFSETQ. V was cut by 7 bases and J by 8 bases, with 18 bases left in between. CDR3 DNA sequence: TGCGCCAGCGCCACAGAGTTCAGGGAGGGCTACACCTTC. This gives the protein CASATEFREGYTF.

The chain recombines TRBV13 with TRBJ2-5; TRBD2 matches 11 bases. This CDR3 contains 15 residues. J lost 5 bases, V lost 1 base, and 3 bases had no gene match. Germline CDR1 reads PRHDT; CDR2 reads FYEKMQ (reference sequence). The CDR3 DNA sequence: TGTGCCAGCAGCTTAGAACTAGCGGGAGCGGAGACCCAGTACTTC. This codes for CASSLELAGAETQYF.

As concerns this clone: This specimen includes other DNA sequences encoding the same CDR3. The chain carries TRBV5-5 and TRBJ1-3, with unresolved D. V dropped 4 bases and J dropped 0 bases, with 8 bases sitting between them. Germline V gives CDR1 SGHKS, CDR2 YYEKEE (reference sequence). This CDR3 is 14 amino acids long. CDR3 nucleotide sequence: TGTGCCAGCAGCCCTCAGAGCTCTGGAAACACCATATATTTT. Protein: CASSPQSSGNTIYF.

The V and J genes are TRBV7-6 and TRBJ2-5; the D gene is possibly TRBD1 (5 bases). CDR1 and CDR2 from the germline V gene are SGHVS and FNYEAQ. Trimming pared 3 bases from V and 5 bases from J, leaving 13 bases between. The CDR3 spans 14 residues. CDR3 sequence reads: CASSFGRDQETQYF. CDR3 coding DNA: TGTGCCAGCAGCTTCGGCAGGGATCAGGAGACCCAGTACTTC.

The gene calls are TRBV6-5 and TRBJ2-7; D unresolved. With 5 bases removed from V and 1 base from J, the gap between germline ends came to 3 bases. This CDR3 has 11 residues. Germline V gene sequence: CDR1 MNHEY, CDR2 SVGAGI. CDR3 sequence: CASSHSYEQYF. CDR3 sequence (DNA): TGTGCCAGCAGTCATTCCTACGAGCAGTACTTC.

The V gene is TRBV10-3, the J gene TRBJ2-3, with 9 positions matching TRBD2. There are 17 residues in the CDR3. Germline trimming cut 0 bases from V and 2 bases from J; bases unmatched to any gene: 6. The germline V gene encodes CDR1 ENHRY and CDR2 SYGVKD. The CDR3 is CAISESFSGSVTDTQYF. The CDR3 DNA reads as TGTGCCATCAGTGAGTCGTTTAGCGGGAGTGTCACAGATACGCAGTATTTT.